This entry lists 29 T cell receptor beta chains sequenced from one sample in a study of PD-1 blockade in classical Hodgkin lymphoma. The assay was immunoSEQ multiplex PCR, and TCRdb's table has in-frame clones only and misses some. The repertoire holds about 24,000 clones, 69% seen once, with 3.3% in the top ten. Each patient experienced a relapse that followed autologous stem cell transplantation, and brentuximab vedotin exposure varied. Here the sequenced sample was peripheral blood mononuclear cells (PBMCs), taken at baseline. The origin of the receptors is a human donor with classical Hodgkin lymphoma.

The chain carries TRBV11-2 and TRBJ1-2; D is perhaps TRBD1 (6 bases). CDR3 length: 13 amino acids. CDR1 is SGHAT, CDR2 FQNNGV, per germline. Trimming stripped 1 base from V and 8 bases from J, with 11 bases between. The CDR3 sequence is CASSLGGGVGYTF. The CDR3, as DNA: TGTGCCAGCAGCTTAGGAGGGGGAGTGGGCTACACCTTC.

The chain has TRBV2 and TRBJ2-5, with TRBD2 matching 8 bases. There are 14 residues in the CDR3. V dropped 5 bases and J dropped 4; count of bases not matched to a gene: 6. In germline, CDR1 is SNHLY, CDR2 FYNNEI. CDR3 nucleotides: TGTGCCAGCAGTAATAGACGGGAGGGAGAGACCCAGTACTTC. The encoded protein is CASSNRREGETQYF.

This clone has more than one count but fewer than ten. This rearrangement joins TRBV27 to TRBJ1-2; TRBD1 matches 8 bases. The germline gives CDR1 MNHEY, CDR2 SMNVEV (reference sequence). This CDR3 region has 13 residues. Trimming took 1 base from V and 8 from J; bases not matched to a gene: 3. Here the CDR3 DNA reads TGTGCCAGCAGTTTATTGACAGGGGAAGGCTACACCTTC. The encoded protein is CASSLLTGEGYTF.

The chain recombines TRBV2 with TRBJ1-6; D gene ambiguous. V shed 1 base and J shed 0 bases, with 10 bases lying between them. Germline V gene sequence: CDR1 SNHLY, CDR2 FYNNEI. This CDR3 has 17 amino acids. The CDR3 nucleotides are TGTGCCAGCAGTGAAGTCTTTACAGACTCCTATAATTCACCCCTCCACTTT. This sequence encodes CASSEVFTDSYNSPLHF.

This clone turned up a few times. The chain carries TRBV9 and TRBJ2-3; 8 nucleotides align to TRBD1. The J segment lost 2 bases and the V segment lost 2 bases, leaving 1 base of the junction unmatched. The germline CDR1 and CDR2 sequences are SGDLS and YYNGEE. This CDR3 contains 14 residues. The CDR3 is CASSVTGATDTQYF. CDR3 coding DNA: TGTGCCAGCAGCGTGACAGGGGCCACAGATACGCAGTATTTT.

Judged by abundance, this clone is large. The chain is built from TRBV29-1 and TRBJ1-1, with unresolved D. Trimming stripped 5 bases from V and 4 bases from J, with 5 bases between. The CDR3 length is 10 residues. Germline assignment: CDR1 SQVTM and CDR2 ANQGSEA. CDR3 nucleotide sequence: TGCAGCGTTACGGTCACTGAAGCTTTCTTT. Protein sequence: CSVTVTEAFF.

The rearrangement links TRBV10-3 to TRBJ2-1; 11 nucleotides agree with TRBD2. With 5 bases clipped from V and 6 bases from J, the junction kept 3 bases outside the gene matches. CDR1 ENHRY and CDR2 SYGVKD come from the germline V gene. The CDR3 has 14 residues. The CDR3 loop is CAISIAGGRNEQFF. CDR3 in DNA: TGTGCCATCAGTATAGCGGGGGGGCGCAATGAGCAGTTCTTC.

The chain has TRBV4-3 and TRBJ2-1, with 7 nucleotides matching TRBD1. The J segment lost 4 bases and the V segment lost 2 bases, leaving 11 bases of the junction unmatched. CDR1 and CDR2 from the germline V gene are LGHNA and YSLEER. The CDR3 extends over 17 amino acids. CDR3: CASSQLYGTEEYNEQFF. CDR3 DNA sequence: TGCGCCAGCAGCCAACTGTACGGGACAGAAGAATACAATGAGCAGTTCTTC.

CDR3 bases: TGTGCCTGGAGTCCCGGGACAGGGGCTTTCTTT. Translated, it gives CAWSPGTGAFF. The chain links TRBV30 to TRBJ1-1, with TRBD1 identical over 9 bases. The CDR3 contains 11 residues. Germline CDR1 reads GTSNPN; CDR2 reads SVGIG (reference sequence). With V trimmed by 2 bases and J by 11 bases, 3 bases remained unmatched.

The chain is built from TRBV6-5 and TRBJ1-2; D unresolved. CDR3 length: 15 residues. The V gene's germline CDR1 is MNHEY and CDR2 SVGAGI. Trimming took off 0 bases at V and 7 bases at J, with 15 bases between the two ends. The CDR3 loop reads CASSYSIVVASGYTF. The CDR3 DNA sequence: TGTGCCAGCAGTTACTCGATCGTAGTGGCTTCTGGCTACACCTTC.

V is TRBV16 and J is TRBJ2-3, with 10 positions matching TRBD1. This CDR3 contains 15 residues. J was trimmed by 6 bases and V by 5 bases; bases with no gene match: 8. Looked up from germline, CDR1 is KGHSY and CDR2 is FQNENV. The DNA for the CDR3 is TGTGCCAGCAGCACCATCGGGACAGGGGAGGATACGCAGTATTTT. This translates into CASSTIGTGEDTQYF.

This clone turned up a few times. Other DNA sequences in the sample encode the same CDR3. The V gene is TRBV4-3, the J gene TRBJ2-6; no firm D call. The germline V gene encodes CDR1 LGHNA and CDR2 YSLEER. The CDR3 is 17 amino acids. V dropped 1 base and J dropped 2 bases, with 12 bases sitting between them. CDR3 nucleotides: TGCGCCAGCAGCCAAGCCGATCGTCAGGCTGGGGCCAACGTCCTGACTTTC. As protein: CASSQADRQAGANVLTF.

This chain joins TRBV19 and TRBJ2-5, with 8 bases fitting TRBD2. CDR1 is LNHDA and CDR2 is SQIVND in the germline V gene (reference sequence). The CDR3 extends over 15 amino acids. The V and J ends lost 7 bases and 5 bases, in that order; junction bases with no gene match: 12. The CDR3 nucleotides are TGTGCCAGTAACGATCGGGCGGGGGGCAAGGAGACCCAGTACTTC. Its translation: CASNDRAGGKETQYF.

This clone has just one count. The V and J genes are TRBV7-8 and TRBJ1-3, with TRBD1 identical over 8 bases. This CDR3 spans 18 amino acids. The germline CDR1 and CDR2 sequences are SGHVS and FQNEAQ. V lost 0 bases and J lost 4; bases outside the gene matches: 11. Here the CDR3 DNA reads TGTGCCAGCAGCTTAGCCCCCCCGGACAGGGTGCTGGGAAACACCATATATTTT. This translates into CASSLAPPDRVLGNTIYF.

This chain links TRBV19 with TRBJ1-1; D is undetermined. This CDR3 is 14 amino acids long. Trimming pared 7 bases from V and 0 bases from J, leaving 12 bases between. Per the germline V gene, CDR1 is LNHDA and CDR2 is SQIVND (reference sequence). The chain's CDR3 is CASIEQPMNTEAFF. The CDR3 DNA follows: TGTGCCAGTATCGAGCAGCCCATGAACACTGAAGCTTTCTTT.

The rearrangement links TRBV10-2 to TRBJ2-7; 8 nucleotides align to TRBD1. This CDR3 has 13 amino acids. From germline, CDR1 is WSHSY and CDR2 SAAADI. V was clipped by 4 bases and J by 2 bases; unmatched bases: 1. The CDR3 bases are TGCGCCAGCAGTGTGGGACAGGCCTACGAGCAGTACTTC. It translates to CASSVGQAYEQYF.

This rearrangement joins TRBV28 to TRBJ1-4, with 7 bases aligning to TRBD1. V shed 2 bases, J shed 8 bases, and the junction held 17 bases outside the gene matches. Germline assignment: CDR1 MDHEN and CDR2 SYDVKM. This CDR3 contains 18 residues. CDR3 DNA: TGTGCCAGCAGTTTACTCCTCCGGGACAGCCATAACTGGGAAAAACTGTTTTTT. This sequence encodes CASSLLLRDSHNWEKLFF. The whole variable domain, remainder taken from reference TRBV28 and TRBJ1-4, is DVKVTQSSRYLVKRTGEKVFLECVQDMDHENMFWYRQDPGLGLRLIYFSYDVKMKEKGDIPEGYSVSREKKERFSLILESASTNQTSMYLCASSLLLRDSHNWEKLFFGSGTQLSVL.

This chain connects TRBV6-5 to TRBJ1-1; D is ambiguous. Germline-derived CDR1 and CDR2 are MNHEY and SVGAGI. The CDR3 runs 13 residues. The germline V and J ends were trimmed by 6 bases and 1 base, with 9 bases remaining between them. Here the CDR3 reads CASSPGQNTEAFF. Written as DNA, the CDR3 is TGTGCCAGCAGCCCGGGCCAGAACACTGAAGCTTTCTTT.

Points on this clone: Different DNA sequences within this sample yield the same CDR3. V gene TRBV7-9 combines with J gene TRBJ1-1; no firm D call. Germline values: CDR1 SEHNR, CDR2 FQNEAQ (reference sequence). Trimming pared 5 bases from V and 5 bases from J, leaving 15 bases between. The CDR3 consists of 14 residues. CDR3 in amino acids: CASSPRGERTEAFF. The CDR3 nucleotides read TGTGCCAGCAGCCCCCGGGGAGAACGGACTGAAGCTTTCTTT.

This clone was seen just once. This chain uses TRBV7-8 with TRBJ2-2; TRBD1 matches 7 bases. V shed 2 bases, J shed 1 base, and the junction held 7 bases outside the gene matches. CDR1 and CDR2 (germline): SGHVS, FQNEAQ. The CDR3 sequence is 17 residues long. The CDR3 protein is CASSLIPQGLNTGELFF. CDR3 coding DNA: TGTGCCAGCAGCTTAATCCCACAGGGGCTGAACACCGGGGAGCTGTTTTTT.

J is TRBJ1-4 and V is TRBV2; D gene unclear. With 4 bases removed from V and 8 bases from J, the gap between germline ends came to 14 bases. CDR1 SNHLY and CDR2 FYNNEI come from the germline V gene. CDR3 length: 14 residues. CDR3 in DNA: TGTGCCAGCAGTGGGCGAGGTGCTGGGGAAAAACTGTTTTTT. Translated: CASSGRGAGEKLFF.

The chain is built from TRBV7-2 and TRBJ2-2; D perhaps matches TRBD2 (6 bases). The CDR3 spans 15 residues. Germline CDR1 is SGHTA and CDR2 is FQGNSA. Trimming shortened V by 3 bases and J by 7 bases, and 15 bases separated the two germline ends. CDR3 nucleotide sequence: TGTGCCAGCAGCTTGCTGGGACTGCCGGACGGGGAGCTGTTTTTT. Amino acids: CASSLLGLPDGELFF.

This clone is medium-sized in the sample. This same CDR3 is encoded by further DNA sequences in the sample. The chain recombines TRBV19 with TRBJ1-5; D perhaps matches TRBD1 (6 bases). The CDR3 runs to 12 residues. The V gene's germline CDR1 is LNHDA and CDR2 SQIVND (reference sequence). V was cut by 7 bases and J by 10 bases, with 14 bases left in between. CDR3: CASNWGAHPQHF. DNA of the CDR3: TGTGCCAGTAACTGGGGGGCGCACCCCCAGCATTTT.

V and J are TRBV29-1 and TRBJ2-2; tentative D call: TRBD1 (6 bases). The germline V gene has CDR1 SQVTM and CDR2 ANQGSEA. With 1 base removed from V and 7 bases from J, the gap between germline ends came to 13 bases. CDR3 length equals 14 residues. The CDR3 protein is CSVEVQGAGGELFF. DNA for the CDR3: TGCAGCGTTGAAGTACAGGGTGCGGGCGGGGAGCTGTTTTTT.

The chain couples TRBV7-9 to TRBJ2-1, with D uncertain. CDR3 length equals 15 residues. Germline V gene lookup returns CDR1 SEHNR and CDR2 FQNEAQ (reference sequence). V dropped 5 bases and J dropped 0 bases, with 11 bases sitting between them. CDR3: CASSLGPSSYNEQFF. As DNA, the CDR3 is TGTGCCAGCAGCCTCGGTCCCAGCTCCTACAATGAGCAGTTCTTC.

This chain connects TRBV7-9 to TRBJ2-3, with D perhaps matching TRBD1 (5 bases). The CDR3 length is 15 residues. Germline loops: CDR1 SEHNR, CDR2 FQNEAQ (reference sequence). V dropped 1 base and J dropped 5 bases, with 13 bases sitting between them. CDR3 in DNA: TGTGCCAGCAGCTTAGACAGGCCATTCGGAGATACGCAGTATTTT. Protein product: CASSLDRPFGDTQYF.

In regard to this clone: Because the CDR3 is missing its conserved closing phenylalanine or tryptophan, this is likely a read error. This chain uses TRBV6-5 with TRBJ1-6; tentative D call: TRBD1 (6 bases). V lost 7 bases to trimming and J lost 11 bases, with 9 bases between them. The germline V gene encodes CDR1 MNHEY and CDR2 SVGAGI. The CDR3 runs to 11 residues. In nucleotides, the CDR3 is TGTGCCAGCAACAGGGCTGCACCCCTCCACCTT. Its protein is CASNRAAPLHL.

The rearrangement links TRBV5-5 to TRBJ2-7; D gene unclear. V was clipped by 1 base and J by 4 bases, with 6 bases between them. This CDR3 is 12 amino acids long. Germline assignment: CDR1 SGHKS and CDR2 YYEKEE (reference sequence). CDR3 bases: TGTGCCAGCAGCTTGCAAGGGTACGAGCAGTACTTC. It translates to CASSLQGYEQYF.

This clone has more than one count but fewer than ten. CDR3 loop: CASSGIEGVKNIQYF. For the CDR3, the DNA is TGTGCCAGCAGCGGCATCGAGGGGGTCAAAAACATTCAGTACTTC. The V gene is TRBV9, the J gene TRBJ2-4; possibly TRBD1 for D (6 bases). The CDR3 consists of 15 residues. Trimming removed 3 bases from V and 3 bases from J, with 13 bases in between. Germline V lookup: CDR1 SGDLS, CDR2 YYNGEE. Full variable domain (missing parts from reference TRBV9 and TRBJ2-4): DSGVTQTPKHLITATGQRVTLRCSPRSGDLSVYWYQQSLDQGLQFLIQYYNGEERAKGNILERFSAQQFPDLHSELNLSSLELGDSALYFCASSGIEGVKNIQYFGAGTRLSVL.